The clone carrying this T cell receptor (beta chain) was counted ten times or more. The antigen is unknown. TCRdb itself ran the reads through MiXCR, one entry per CDR3 protein. The table lists 350,000 to 400,000 distinct CDR3 sequences, roughly 36% of them singletons. Germline lookup yields CDR1 SGHTA and CDR2 FQGNSA. The V and J ends lost 6 bases and 5 bases, in that order; junction bases with no gene match: 7. The CDR3 is made up of 14 amino acids. The record originates from a study of T cell repertoires in cytomegalovirus infection. Whole-study findings and limits: HLA-C-restricted CMV clonotypes gave the most frequent clonotype in two of eight donors.

Material: cultured PBMCs, obtained from culture after CMV antigen stimulation. V is TRBV7-2 and J is TRBJ2-4, with TRBD1 matching over 7 bases. The sequence derives from a human donor in good health (CMV status not recorded). Some clones in this sample may be carry-over from other donors' samples. CDR3 in amino acids: CASSLDQGENIQYF. In DNA form, the CDR3 reads TGTGCCAGCAGTCTAGATCAGGGGGAAAACATTCAGTACTTC.